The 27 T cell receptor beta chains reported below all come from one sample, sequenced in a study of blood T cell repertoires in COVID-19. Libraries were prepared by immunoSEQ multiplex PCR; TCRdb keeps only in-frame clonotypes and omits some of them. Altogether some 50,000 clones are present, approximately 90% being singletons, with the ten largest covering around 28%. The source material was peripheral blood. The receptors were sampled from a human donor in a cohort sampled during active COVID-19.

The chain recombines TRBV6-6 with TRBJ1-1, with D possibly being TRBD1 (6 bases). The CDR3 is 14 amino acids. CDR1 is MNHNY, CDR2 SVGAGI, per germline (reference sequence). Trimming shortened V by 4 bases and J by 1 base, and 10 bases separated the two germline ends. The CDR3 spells CASSLTTGNTEAFF. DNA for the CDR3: TGTGCCAGCAGTTTAACGACAGGGAACACTGAAGCTTTCTTT.

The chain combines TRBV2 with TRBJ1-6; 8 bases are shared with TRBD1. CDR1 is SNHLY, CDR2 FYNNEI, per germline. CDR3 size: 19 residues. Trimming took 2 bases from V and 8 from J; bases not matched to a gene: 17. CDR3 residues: CASSEYREEHRGGHSPLHF. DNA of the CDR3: TGTGCCAGCAGTGAATACCGGGAAGAACACAGGGGGGGTCATTCACCCCTCCACTTT. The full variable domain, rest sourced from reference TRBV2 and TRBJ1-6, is EPEVTQTPSHQVTQMGQEVILRCVPISNHLYFYWYRQILGQKVEFLVSFYNNEISEKSEIFDDQFSVERPDGSNFTLKIRSTKLEDSAMYFCASSEYREEHRGGHSPLHFGNGTRLTVT.

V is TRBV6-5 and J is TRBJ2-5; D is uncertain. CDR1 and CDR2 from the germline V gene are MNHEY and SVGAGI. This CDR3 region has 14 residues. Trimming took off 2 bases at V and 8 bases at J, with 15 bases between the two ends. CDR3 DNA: TGTGCCAGCAGTTACGCCGGTGGGCTGGAAACCCAGTACTTC. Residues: CASSYAGGLETQYF.

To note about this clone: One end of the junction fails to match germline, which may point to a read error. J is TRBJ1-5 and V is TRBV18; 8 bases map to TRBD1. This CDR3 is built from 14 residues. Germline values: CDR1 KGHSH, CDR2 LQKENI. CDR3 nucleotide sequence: TGTGCCAGCTCACCTTCAGGGGGCAACCAGCCCCAGCATTTT. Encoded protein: CASSPSGGNQPQHF.

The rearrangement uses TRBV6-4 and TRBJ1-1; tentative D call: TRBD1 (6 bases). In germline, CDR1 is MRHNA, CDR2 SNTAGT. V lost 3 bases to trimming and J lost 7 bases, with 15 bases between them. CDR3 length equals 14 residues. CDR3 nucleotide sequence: TGTGCCAGCAGTGAAGCGGGGGGCCGGGGTGAAGCTTTCTTT. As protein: CASSEAGGRGEAFF.

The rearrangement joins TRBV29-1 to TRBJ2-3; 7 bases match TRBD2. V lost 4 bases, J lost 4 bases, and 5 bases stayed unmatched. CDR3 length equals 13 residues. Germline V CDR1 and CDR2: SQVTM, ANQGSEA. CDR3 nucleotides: TGCAGCGTTGTTAGGACTAGTGCAGATACGCAGTATTTT. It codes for CSVVRTSADTQYF.

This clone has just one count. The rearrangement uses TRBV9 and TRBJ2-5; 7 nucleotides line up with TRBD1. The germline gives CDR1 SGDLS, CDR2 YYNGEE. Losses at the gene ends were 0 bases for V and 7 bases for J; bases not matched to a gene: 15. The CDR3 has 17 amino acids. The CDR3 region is CASSVATGQLALRTQYF. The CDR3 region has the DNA TGTGCCAGCAGCGTAGCTACGGGACAGTTAGCACTTAGGACCCAGTACTTC.

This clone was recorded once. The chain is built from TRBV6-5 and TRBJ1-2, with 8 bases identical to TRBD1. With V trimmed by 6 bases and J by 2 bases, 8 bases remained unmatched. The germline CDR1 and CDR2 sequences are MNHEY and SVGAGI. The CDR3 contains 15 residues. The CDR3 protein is CASSPDRGPNYGYTF. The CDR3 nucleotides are TGTGCCAGCAGCCCAGACAGGGGACCGAACTATGGCTACACCTTC.

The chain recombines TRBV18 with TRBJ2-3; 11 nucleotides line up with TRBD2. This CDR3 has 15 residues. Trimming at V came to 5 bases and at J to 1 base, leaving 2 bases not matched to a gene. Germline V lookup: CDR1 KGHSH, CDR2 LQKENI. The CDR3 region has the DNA TGTGCCAGCTCAACTAGCGGGGGAGGCACAGATACGCAGTATTTT. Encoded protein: CASSTSGGGTDTQYF.

In nucleotides, the CDR3 is TGTGCCAGCAGTTATGGTGGCAGGGGGCATCTCTACGAGCAGTACTTC. Protein product: CASSYGGRGHLYEQYF. J is TRBJ2-7 and V is TRBV6-6, with 8 bases aligning to TRBD1. This CDR3 is built from 16 residues. Germline V gene sequence: CDR1 MNHNY, CDR2 SVGAGI (reference sequence). The V gene end was trimmed by 3 bases and the J gene end by 3 bases; junction bases not matched to a gene: 10.

CDR3 in DNA: TGCGCCAGCAGCCCAGGGACAGGGATTACTGAAGCTTTCTTT. Residues: CASSPGTGITEAFF. The chain links TRBV5-1 to TRBJ1-1; 9 bases fit TRBD1. Germline loops: CDR1 SGHRS, CDR2 YFSETQ. V shed 4 bases, J shed 5 bases, and the junction held 6 bases outside the gene matches. The CDR3 length is 14 residues.

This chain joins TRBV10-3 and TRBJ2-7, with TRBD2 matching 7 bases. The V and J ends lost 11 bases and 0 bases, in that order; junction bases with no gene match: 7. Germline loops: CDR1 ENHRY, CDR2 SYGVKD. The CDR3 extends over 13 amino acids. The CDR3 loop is CAAHGGSSYEQYF. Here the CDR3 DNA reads TGTGCCGCACACGGCGGGAGCTCCTACGAGCAGTACTTC.

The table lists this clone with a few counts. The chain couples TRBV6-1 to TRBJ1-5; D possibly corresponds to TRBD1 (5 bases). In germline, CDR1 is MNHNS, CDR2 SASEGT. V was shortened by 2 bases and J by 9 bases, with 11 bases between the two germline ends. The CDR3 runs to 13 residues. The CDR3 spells CASSELGHGPQHF. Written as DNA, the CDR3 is TGTGCCAGCAGTGAATTGGGGCATGGGCCCCAGCATTTT.

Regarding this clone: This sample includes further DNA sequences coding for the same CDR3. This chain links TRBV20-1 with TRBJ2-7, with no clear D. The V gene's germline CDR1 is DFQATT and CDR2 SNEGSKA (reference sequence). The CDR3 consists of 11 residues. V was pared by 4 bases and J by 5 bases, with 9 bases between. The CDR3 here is CSAKSGHEQYF. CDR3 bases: TGCAGTGCTAAAAGTGGCCACGAGCAGTACTTC.

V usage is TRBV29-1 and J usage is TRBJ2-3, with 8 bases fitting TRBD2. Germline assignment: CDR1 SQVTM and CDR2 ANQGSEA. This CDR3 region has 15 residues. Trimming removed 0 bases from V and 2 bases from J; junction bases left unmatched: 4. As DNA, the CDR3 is TGCAGCGTTGAAGACGAGCGGGGGACCACAGATACGCAGTATTTT. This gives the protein CSVEDERGTTDTQYF.

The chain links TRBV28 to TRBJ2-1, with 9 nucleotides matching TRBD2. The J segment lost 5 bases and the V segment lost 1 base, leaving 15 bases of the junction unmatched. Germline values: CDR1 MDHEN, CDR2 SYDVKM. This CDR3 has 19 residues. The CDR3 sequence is CASSLLGGGGRTSDNEQFF. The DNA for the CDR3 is TGTGCCAGCAGTTTATTAGGGGGGGGTGGTAGGACTAGCGACAATGAGCAGTTCTTC.

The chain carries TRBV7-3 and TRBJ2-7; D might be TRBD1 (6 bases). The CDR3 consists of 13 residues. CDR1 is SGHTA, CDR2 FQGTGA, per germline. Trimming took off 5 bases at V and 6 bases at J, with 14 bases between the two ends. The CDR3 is CASSLDRIAEQYF. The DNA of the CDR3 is TGTGCCAGCAGCCTGGACAGAATCGCCGAGCAGTACTTC.

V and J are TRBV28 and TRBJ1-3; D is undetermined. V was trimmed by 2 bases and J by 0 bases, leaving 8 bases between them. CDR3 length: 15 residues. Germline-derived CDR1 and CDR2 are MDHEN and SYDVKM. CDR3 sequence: CASSLRRDSGNTIYF. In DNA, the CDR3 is TGTGCCAGCAGTTTAAGGAGAGACTCTGGAAACACCATATATTTT.

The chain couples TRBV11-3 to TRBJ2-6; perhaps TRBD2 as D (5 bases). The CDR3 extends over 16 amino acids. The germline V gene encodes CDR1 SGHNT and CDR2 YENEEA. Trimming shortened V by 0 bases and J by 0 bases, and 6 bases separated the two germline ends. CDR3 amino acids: CASSLERGSGANVLTF. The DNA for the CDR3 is TGTGCCAGCAGCTTAGAACGGGGCTCTGGGGCCAACGTCCTGACTTTC.

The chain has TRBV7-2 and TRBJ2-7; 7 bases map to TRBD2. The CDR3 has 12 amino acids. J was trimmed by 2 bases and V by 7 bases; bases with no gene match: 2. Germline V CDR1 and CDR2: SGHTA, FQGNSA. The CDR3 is CASKGGTYEQYF. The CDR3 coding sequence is TGTGCCAGCAAGGGAGGGACCTACGAGCAGTACTTC.

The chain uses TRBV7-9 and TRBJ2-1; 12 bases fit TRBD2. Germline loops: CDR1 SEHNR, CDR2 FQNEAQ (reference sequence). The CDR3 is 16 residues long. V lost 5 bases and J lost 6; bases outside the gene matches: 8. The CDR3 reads CASSTRLAGEINEQFF. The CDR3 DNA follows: TGTGCCAGCAGCACCCGACTAGCGGGGGAGATCAATGAGCAGTTCTTC.

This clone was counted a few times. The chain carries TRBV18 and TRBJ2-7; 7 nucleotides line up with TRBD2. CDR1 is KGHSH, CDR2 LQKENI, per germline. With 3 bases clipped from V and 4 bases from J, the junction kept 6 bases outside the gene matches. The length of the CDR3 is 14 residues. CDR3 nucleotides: TGTGCCAGCTCACCCCGGACTAGGAAGTACGAGCAGTACTTC. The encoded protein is CASSPRTRKYEQYF.

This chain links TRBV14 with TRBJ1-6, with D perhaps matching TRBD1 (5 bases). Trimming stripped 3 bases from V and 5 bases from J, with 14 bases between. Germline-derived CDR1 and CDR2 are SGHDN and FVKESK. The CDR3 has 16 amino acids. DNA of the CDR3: TGTGCCAGCAGCCAGTTCCGGACACCAGATAATTCACCCCTCCACTTT. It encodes CASSQFRTPDNSPLHF. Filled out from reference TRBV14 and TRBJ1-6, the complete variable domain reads EAGVTQFPSHSVIEKGQTVTLRCDPISGHDNLYWYRRVMGKEIKFLLHFVKESKQDESGMPNNRFLAERTGGTYSTLKVQPAELEDSGVYFCASSQFRTPDNSPLHFGNGTRLTVT.

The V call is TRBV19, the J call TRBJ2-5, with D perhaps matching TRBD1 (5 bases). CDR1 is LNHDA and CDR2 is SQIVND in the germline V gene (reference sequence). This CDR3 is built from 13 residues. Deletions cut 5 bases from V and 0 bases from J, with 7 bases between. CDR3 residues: CASSSTDQETQYF. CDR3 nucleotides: TGTGCCAGTAGTTCGACAGACCAAGAGACCCAGTACTTC.

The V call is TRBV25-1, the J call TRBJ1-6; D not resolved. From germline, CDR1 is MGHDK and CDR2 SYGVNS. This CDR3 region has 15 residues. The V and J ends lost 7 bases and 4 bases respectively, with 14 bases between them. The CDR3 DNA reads TGTGCCAGCACTGCCGAGGGAGTATATAATTCACCCCTCCACTTT. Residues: CASTAEGVYNSPLHF.

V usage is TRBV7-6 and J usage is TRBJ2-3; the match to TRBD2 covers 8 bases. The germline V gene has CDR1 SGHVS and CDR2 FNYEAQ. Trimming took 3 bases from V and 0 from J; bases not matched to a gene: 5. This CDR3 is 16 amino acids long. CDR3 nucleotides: TGTGCCAGCAGCTTGCTACTAGCGGCTAGCACAGATACGCAGTATTTT. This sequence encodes CASSLLLAASTDTQYF.

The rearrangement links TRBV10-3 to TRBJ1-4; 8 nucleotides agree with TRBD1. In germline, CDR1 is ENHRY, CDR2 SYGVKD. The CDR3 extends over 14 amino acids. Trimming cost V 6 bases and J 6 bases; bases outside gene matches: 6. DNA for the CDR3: TGTGCCATCAGGGGGGGACAGGAAGATGAAAAACTGTTTTTT. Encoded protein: CAIRGGQEDEKLFF.